This T cell receptor beta chain was retrieved from a study of cytomegalovirus exposure and HLA in healthy donors. Overall study findings and caveats: Reportedly, cytomegalovirus status was diagnosed with high sensitivity and specificity.

It was with 60 Vbeta and 13 Jbeta primers that the PCR ran. Assay used: immunoSEQ multiplex PCR; TCRdb lists only in-frame clones, some missing. The table includes about 150,000 clones, over 75% detected once. Worth noting for this clone: The antigen is unknown.

The CDR3 loop spans 14 amino acids. The germline CDR1 and CDR2 sequences are LGHNA and YSLEER. The V and J ends lost 4 bases and 8 bases, in that order; junction bases with no gene match: 9. The chain is built from TRBV4-3 and TRBJ2-5; 8 nucleotides match TRBD1. The origin of this receptor is a man aged 25-45 years in good health and CMV-seropositive. The sample consisted of PBMCs. The CDR3: CASSPQGAMETQYF. The CDR3, as DNA: TGCGCCAGCAGCCCTCAGGGGGCCATGGAAACCCAGTACTTC.